The clone carrying this TCR beta chain has more than one count but fewer than ten. These data come from a study of blood T cell repertoires in COVID-19. The CDR3 is made up of 17 amino acids. Per the germline V gene, CDR1 is MDHEN and CDR2 is SYDVKM. J gave up 4 bases and V 3 bases, and 9 bases lay outside the gene matches. The repertoire was sequenced with immunoSEQ multiplex PCR; TCRdb's copy has only in-frame clones and lacks some. The sample comprises 150,000 to 200,000 clones, about 81% of which are singletons, and around 9.9% rests with the top ten. The source material was peripheral blood. This sequence joins TRBV28 and TRBJ2-5, with 12 bases aligning to TRBD1. This TCR derives from a human donor in a cohort sampled during active COVID-19. CDR3 nucleotides: TGTGCCAGCAGTTTGCTTCCCGGGACAGGGGGCGTAGAGACCCAGTACTTC. The encoded protein is CASSLLPGTGGVETQYF.